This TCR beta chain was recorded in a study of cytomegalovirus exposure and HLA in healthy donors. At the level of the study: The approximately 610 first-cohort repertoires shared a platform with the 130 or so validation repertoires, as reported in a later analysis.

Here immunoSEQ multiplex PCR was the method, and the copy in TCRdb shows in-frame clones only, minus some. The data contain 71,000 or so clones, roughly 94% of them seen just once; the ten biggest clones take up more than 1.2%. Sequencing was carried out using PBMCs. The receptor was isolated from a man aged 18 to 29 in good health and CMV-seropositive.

The CDR3 DNA reads TGTGCCAGCACCCCAAGGTCTCTAGGTATCTACGAGCAGTACTTC. Its translation: CASTPRSLGIYEQYF. The V call is TRBV13, the J call TRBJ2-7; D ambiguous. Per germline, CDR1 PRHDT and CDR2 FYEKMQ (reference sequence). Between the trimmed V and J ends, which lost 7 bases and 3 bases, there was a span of 19 bases. The CDR3 spans 15 residues.